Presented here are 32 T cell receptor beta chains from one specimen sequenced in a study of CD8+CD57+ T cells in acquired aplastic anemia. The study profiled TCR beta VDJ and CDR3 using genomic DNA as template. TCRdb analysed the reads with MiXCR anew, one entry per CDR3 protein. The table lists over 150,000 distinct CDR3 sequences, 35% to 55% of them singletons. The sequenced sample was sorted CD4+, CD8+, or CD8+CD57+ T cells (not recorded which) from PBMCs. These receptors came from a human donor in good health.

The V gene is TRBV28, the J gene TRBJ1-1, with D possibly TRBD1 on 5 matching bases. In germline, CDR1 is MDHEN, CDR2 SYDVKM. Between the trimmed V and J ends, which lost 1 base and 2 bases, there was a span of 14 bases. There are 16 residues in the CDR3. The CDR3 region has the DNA TGTGCCAGCAGTTTATTTCGGGGGGTCCCTAACACTGAAGCTTTCTTT. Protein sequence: CASSLFRGVPNTEAFF.

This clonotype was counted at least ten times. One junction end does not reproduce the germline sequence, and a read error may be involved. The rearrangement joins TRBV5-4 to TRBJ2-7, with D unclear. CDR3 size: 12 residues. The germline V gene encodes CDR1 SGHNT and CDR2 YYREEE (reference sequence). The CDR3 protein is CASSVGNYGQYF. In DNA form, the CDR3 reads TGTGCCAGCAGTGTAGGGAACTACGGGCAGTACTTC.

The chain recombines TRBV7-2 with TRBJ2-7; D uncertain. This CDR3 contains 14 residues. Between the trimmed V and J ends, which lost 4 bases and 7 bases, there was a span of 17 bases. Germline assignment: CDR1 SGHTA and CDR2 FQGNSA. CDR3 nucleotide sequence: TGTGCCAGCAGCTGGCAAGGCGGTGTGAGGGAGCAGTACTTC. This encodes CASSWQGGVREQYF.

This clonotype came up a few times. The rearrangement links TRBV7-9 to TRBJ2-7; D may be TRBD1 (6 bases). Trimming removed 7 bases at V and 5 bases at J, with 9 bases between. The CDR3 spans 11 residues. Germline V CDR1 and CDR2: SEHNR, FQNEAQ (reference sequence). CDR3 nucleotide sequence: TGTGCCAGCAATCAGGGGAACGAGCAGTACTTC. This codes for CASNQGNEQYF.

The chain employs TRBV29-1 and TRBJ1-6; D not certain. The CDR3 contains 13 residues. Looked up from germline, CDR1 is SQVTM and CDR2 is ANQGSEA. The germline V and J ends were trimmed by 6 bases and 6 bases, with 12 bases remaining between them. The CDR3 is CSVALRSNSPLHF. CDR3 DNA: TGCAGCGTAGCTCTCAGAAGTAATTCACCCCTCCACTTT.

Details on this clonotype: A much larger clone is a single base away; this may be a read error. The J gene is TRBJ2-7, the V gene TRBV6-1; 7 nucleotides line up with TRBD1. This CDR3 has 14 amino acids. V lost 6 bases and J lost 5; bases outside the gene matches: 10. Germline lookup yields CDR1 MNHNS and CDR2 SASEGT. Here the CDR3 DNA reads TGTGCCAGCAGCCGAAACCGGGACAGCCACGAGCAGTACTTC. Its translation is CASSRNRDSHEQYF.

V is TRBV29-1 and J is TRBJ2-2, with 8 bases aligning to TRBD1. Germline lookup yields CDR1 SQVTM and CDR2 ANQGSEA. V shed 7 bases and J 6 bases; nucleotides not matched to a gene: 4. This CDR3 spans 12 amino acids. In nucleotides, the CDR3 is TGCAGCGCCCTACAGGGGGCCGGGGAGCTGTTTTTT. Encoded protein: CSALQGAGELFF.

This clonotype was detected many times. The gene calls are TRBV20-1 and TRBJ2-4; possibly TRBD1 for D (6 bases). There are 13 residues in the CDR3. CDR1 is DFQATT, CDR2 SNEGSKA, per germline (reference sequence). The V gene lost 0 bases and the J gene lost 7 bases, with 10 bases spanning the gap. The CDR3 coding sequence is TGCAGTGCTAGAGATTGGCAGGGGAACATTCAGTACTTC. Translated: CSARDWQGNIQYF.

In nucleotides, the CDR3 is TGTGCCAGCAGCTCCCGGGACTCCTACGAGCAGTACTTC. Translating gives CASSSRDSYEQYF. This chain uses TRBV7-9 with TRBJ2-7; TRBD2 might be the D (5 bases). Per the germline V gene, CDR1 is SEHNR and CDR2 is FQNEAQ (reference sequence). This CDR3 has 13 amino acids. Trimming left V 4 bases short and J 0 bases short, with 7 bases between.

CDR3 DNA: TGTGCCATCACTAGTACGGGGGGGGCCGGAAATGAGCAGTTCTTC. Its translation: CAITSTGGAGNEQFF. The chain couples TRBV10-3 to TRBJ2-1, with 8 bases that match TRBD2. The CDR3 has 15 residues. J was trimmed by 7 bases and V by 7 bases; bases with no gene match: 12. Germline V CDR1 and CDR2: ENHRY, SYGVKD.

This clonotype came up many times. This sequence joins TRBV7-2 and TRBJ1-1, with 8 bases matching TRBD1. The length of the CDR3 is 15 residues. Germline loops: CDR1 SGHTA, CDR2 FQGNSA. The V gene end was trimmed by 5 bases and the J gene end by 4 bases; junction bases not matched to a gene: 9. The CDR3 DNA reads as TGTGCCAGCAGCCCTTGGACAGGGATCGGCACTGAAGCTTTCTTT. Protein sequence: CASSPWTGIGTEAFF.

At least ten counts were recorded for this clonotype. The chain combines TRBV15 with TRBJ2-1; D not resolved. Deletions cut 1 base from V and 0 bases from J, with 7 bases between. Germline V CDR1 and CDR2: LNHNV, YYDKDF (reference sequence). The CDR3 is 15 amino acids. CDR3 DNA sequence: TGTGCCACCAGCAGAGGACGGTTCTCCTACAATGAGCAGTTCTTC. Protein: CATSRGRFSYNEQFF.

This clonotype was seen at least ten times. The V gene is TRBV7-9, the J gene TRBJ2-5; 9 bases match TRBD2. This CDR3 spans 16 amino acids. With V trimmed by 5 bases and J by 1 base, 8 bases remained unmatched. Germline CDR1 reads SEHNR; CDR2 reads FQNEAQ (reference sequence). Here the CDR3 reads CASSRGLAGRQETQYF. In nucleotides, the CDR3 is TGTGCCAGCAGCCGCGGGCTAGCGGGACGCCAAGAGACCCAGTACTTC.

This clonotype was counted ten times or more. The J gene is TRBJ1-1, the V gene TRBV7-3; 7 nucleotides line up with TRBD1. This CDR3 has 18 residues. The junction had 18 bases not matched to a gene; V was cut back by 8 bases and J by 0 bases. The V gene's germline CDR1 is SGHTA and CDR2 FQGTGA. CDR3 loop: CASYSPFDREEMNTEAFF. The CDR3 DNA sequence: TGTGCCAGCTATAGCCCTTTCGACAGGGAGGAAATGAACACTGAAGCTTTCTTT.

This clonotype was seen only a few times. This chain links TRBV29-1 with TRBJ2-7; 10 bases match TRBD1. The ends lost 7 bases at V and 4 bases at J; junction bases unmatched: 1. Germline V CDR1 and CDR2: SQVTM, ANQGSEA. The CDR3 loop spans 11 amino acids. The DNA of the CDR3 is TGCAGCGGACAGGGGGCTTACGAGCAGTACTTC. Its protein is CSGQGAYEQYF.

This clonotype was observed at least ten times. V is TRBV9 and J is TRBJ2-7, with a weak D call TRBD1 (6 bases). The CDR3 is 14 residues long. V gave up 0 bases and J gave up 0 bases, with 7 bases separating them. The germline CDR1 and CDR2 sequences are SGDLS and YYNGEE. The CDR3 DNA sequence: TGTGCCAGCAGCGTAGCGGACAGCTCCTACGAGCAGTACTTC. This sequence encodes CASSVADSSYEQYF.

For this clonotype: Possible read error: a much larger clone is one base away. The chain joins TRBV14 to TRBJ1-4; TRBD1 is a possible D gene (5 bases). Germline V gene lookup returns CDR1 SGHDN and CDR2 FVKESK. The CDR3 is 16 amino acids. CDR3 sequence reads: CASGQGTGKTNEKLFF. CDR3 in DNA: TGTGCCAGCGGCCAAGGGACGGGAAAAACTAATGAAAAACTGTTTTTT.

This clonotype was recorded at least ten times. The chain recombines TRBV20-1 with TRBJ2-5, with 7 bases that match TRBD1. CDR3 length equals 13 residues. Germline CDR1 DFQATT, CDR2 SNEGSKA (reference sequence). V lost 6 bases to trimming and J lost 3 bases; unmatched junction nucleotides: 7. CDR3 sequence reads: CSARTGAEETQYF. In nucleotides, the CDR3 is TGCAGTGCCAGGACAGGCGCCGAAGAGACCCAGTACTTC.

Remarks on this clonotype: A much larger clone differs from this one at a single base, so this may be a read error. The DNA of the CDR3 is TGTGCCAGTAGTATAGGTGGGCAGGGGCCGACAGATACGCAGCATTTT. The encoded protein is CASSIGGQGPTDTQHF. The rearrangement links TRBV19 to TRBJ2-3; possible D gene TRBD1, 6 bases. The end of the DNA fits TRBJ1-5 better, so the J call may be wrong. This CDR3 is built from 16 residues. Germline assignment: CDR1 LNHDA and CDR2 SQIVND (reference sequence).

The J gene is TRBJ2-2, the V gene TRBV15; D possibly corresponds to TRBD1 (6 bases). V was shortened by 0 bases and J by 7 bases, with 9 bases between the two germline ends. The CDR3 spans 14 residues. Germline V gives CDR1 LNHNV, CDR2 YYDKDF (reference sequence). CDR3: CATSRDPGDGELFF. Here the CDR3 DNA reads TGTGCCACCAGCAGAGATCCAGGGGACGGGGAGCTGTTTTTT.

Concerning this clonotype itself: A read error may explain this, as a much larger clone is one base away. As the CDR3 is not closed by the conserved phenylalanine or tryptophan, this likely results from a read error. CDR3 protein: CASSLVLRDSGNTIYS. In DNA form, the CDR3 reads TGTGCCAGCAGCTTAGTTTTGCGGGACTCTGGAAACACCATATATTCT. The chain couples TRBV7-9 to TRBJ1-3; D unclear. Between the trimmed V and J ends, which lost 1 base and 0 bases, there was a span of 10 bases. The CDR3 has 16 residues. CDR1 and CDR2 from the germline V gene are SEHNR and FQNEAQ (reference sequence).

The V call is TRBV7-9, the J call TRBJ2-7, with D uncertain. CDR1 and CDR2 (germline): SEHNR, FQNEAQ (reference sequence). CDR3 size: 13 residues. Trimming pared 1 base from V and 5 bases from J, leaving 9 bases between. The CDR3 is CASSLVGFHEQYF. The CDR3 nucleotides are TGTGCCAGCAGCTTAGTGGGGTTCCACGAGCAGTACTTC.

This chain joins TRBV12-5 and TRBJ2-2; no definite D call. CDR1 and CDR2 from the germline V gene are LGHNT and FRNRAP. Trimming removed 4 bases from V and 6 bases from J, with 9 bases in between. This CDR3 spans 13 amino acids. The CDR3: CASGSLGSGELFF. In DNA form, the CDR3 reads TGTGCTAGTGGTTCCTTAGGTTCCGGGGAGCTGTTTTTT.

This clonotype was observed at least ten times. In DNA form, the CDR3 reads TGTGCCAGCAGCCAAAACTCAGGGGGCACAGATACGCAGTATTTT. Translated: CASSQNSGGTDTQYF. The rearrangement uses TRBV7-3 and TRBJ2-3, with D maybe TRBD1 (6 bases). The CDR3 runs 15 residues. Between the trimmed V and J ends, which lost 5 bases and 1 base, there was a span of 13 bases. Germline V lookup: CDR1 SGHTA, CDR2 FQGTGA.

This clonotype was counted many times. CDR3 sequence reads: CASSIGGAGGSINEQFF. CDR3 bases: TGTGCCAGTAGTATAGGTGGGGCAGGGGGCTCGATCAATGAGCAGTTCTTC. The chain links TRBV19 to TRBJ2-1; 8 nucleotides agree with TRBD1. Trimming took 1 base from V and 6 from J; bases not matched to a gene: 11. The germline V gene has CDR1 LNHDA and CDR2 SQIVND (reference sequence). The CDR3 spans 17 residues.

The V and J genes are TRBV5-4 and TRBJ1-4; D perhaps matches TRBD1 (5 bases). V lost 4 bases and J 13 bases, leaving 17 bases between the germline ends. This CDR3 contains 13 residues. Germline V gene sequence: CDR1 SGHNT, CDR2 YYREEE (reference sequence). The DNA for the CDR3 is TGTGCCAGCAGCCCGAGGGACCAAAGAAGACTGTTTTTT. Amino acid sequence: CASSPRDQRRLFF.

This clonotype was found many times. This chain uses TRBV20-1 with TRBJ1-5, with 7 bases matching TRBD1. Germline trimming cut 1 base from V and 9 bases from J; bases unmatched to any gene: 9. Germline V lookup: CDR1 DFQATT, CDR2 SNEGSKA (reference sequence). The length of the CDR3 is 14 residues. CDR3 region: CSARGTGPGGPQHF. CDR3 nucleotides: TGCAGTGCTAGAGGGACAGGCCCGGGTGGGCCCCAGCATTTT.

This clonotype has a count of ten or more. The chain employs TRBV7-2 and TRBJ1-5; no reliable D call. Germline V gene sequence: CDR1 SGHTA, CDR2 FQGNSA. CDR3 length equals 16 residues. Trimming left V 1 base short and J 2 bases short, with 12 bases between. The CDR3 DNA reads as TGTGCCAGCAGCTTAGGAGCGGGGTTTGGCAATCAGCCCCAGCATTTT. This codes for CASSLGAGFGNQPQHF.

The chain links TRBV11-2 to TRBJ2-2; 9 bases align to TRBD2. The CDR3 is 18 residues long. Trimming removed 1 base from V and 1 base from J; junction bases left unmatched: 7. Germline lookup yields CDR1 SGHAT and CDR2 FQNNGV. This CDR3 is CASSLGYGGGENTGELFF. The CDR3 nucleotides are TGTGCCAGCAGCTTAGGCTACGGCGGGGGGGAGAACACCGGGGAGCTGTTTTTT. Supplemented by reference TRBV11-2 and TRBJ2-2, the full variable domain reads EAGVAQSPRYKIIEKRQSVAFWCNPISGHATLYWYQQILGQGPKLLIQFQNNGVVDDSQLPKDRFSAERLKGVDSTLKIQPAKLEDSAVYLCASSLGYGGGENTGELFFGEGSRLTVL.

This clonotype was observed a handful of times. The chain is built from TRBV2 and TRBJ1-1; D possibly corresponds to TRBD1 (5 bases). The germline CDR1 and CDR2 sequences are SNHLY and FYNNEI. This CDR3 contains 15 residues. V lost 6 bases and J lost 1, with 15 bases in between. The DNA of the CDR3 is TGTGCCAGCAGCCAGACACAGGCCACGAACACTGAAGCTTTCTTT. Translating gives CASSQTQATNTEAFF.

The CDR3, as DNA: TGTGCCAGCAGCTTACCTAGCGGGAACGTTGATGAGCAGTTCTTC. Translating it yields CASSLPSGNVDEQFF. The chain joins TRBV11-1 to TRBJ2-1; TRBD2 matches 9 bases. The CDR3 extends over 15 amino acids. From germline, CDR1 is SGHAT and CDR2 FQDESV (reference sequence). Unmatched junction bases numbered 7, after V lost 2 bases and J lost 8 bases.

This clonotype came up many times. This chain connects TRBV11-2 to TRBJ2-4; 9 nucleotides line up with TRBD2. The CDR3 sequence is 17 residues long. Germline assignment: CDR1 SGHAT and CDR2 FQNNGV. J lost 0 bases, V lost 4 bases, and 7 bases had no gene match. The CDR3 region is CASSSLAGTVAKNIQYF. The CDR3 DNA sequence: TGTGCCAGCAGCTCACTAGCGGGTACTGTAGCCAAAAACATTCAGTACTTC.